These 24 T cell receptor beta chains were sequenced from one sample in a study of cytomegalovirus exposure and HLA in healthy donors. With 60 Vbeta and 13 Jbeta primers, the PCR was carried out. Here immunoSEQ multiplex PCR was the method, and the copy in TCRdb shows in-frame clones only, minus some. The sample shows 90,000 to 130,000 clones, approximately 70% of them seen only once. Specimen: PBMCs. These receptors were obtained from a woman aged 25 to 39 in good health and CMV-seronegative.

The V and J genes are TRBV19 and TRBJ1-2; D perhaps matches TRBD1 (6 bases). This CDR3 is 15 amino acids long. Trimming stripped 6 bases from V and 0 bases from J, with 14 bases between. Germline V gene lookup returns CDR1 LNHDA and CDR2 SQIVND (reference sequence). The CDR3: CASRLRDTSNYGYTF. CDR3 nucleotides: TGTGCCAGTAGACTCCGGGACACCTCTAACTATGGCTACACCTTC.

This chain uses TRBV6-5 with TRBJ1-6; the D gene is possibly TRBD1 (6 bases). Germline V gene data show CDR1 as MNHEY and CDR2 as SVGAGI. Trimming shortened V by 4 bases and J by 9 bases, and 13 bases separated the two germline ends. The length of the CDR3 is 14 residues. CDR3 nucleotides: TGTGCCAGCAGTTCCGGGACAATCTCTTCACCCCTCCACTTT. Amino acids: CASSSGTISSPLHF.

The CDR3: CAISDGDLNTEAFF. In DNA form, the CDR3 reads TGTGCCATCAGTGACGGAGACCTGAACACTGAAGCTTTCTTT. The chain uses TRBV10-3 and TRBJ1-1; D is ambiguous. The CDR3 is 14 amino acids. In germline, CDR1 is ENHRY, CDR2 SYGVKD. Trimming cost V 3 bases and J 0 bases, with 8 bases left between them.

This chain joins TRBV12-5 and TRBJ2-2; 10 nucleotides match TRBD1. Germline loops: CDR1 LGHNT, CDR2 FRNRAP. V lost 0 bases, J lost 4 bases, and 8 bases stayed unmatched. CDR3 length equals 18 residues. The CDR3 is CASGLVLGGDRGTGELFF. CDR3 DNA: TGTGCTAGTGGTTTGGTCCTTGGAGGGGACAGGGGCACCGGGGAGCTGTTTTTT.

This chain links TRBV30 with TRBJ1-5; D is undetermined. With 4 bases removed from V and 4 bases from J, the gap between germline ends came to 17 bases. This CDR3 has 15 residues. Germline V CDR1 and CDR2: GTSNPN, SVGIG (reference sequence). This CDR3 is CAWNGRALSNQPQHF. CDR3 bases: TGTGCCTGGAATGGGAGGGCCTTATCGAATCAGCCCCAGCATTTT.

This clone was seen only once. This sequence joins TRBV9 and TRBJ1-6, with a possible D match to TRBD1 (5 bases). The CDR3 contains 15 residues. Between the trimmed V and J ends, which lost 0 bases and 9 bases, there was a span of 13 bases. Germline values: CDR1 SGDLS, CDR2 YYNGEE. The CDR3 sequence: CASSVEPQGGSPLHF. CDR3 coding DNA: TGTGCCAGCAGCGTAGAACCCCAGGGAGGTTCACCCCTCCACTTT.

The chain recombines TRBV5-1 with TRBJ2-3, with D maybe TRBD1 (5 bases). This CDR3 has 16 residues. Germline V lookup: CDR1 SGHRS, CDR2 YFSETQ. V was shortened by 0 bases and J by 1 base, with 12 bases between the two germline ends. The CDR3 region is CASSLVPGWGTDTQYF. The DNA for the CDR3 is TGCGCCAGCAGCTTGGTACCAGGGTGGGGCACAGATACGCAGTATTTT.

V usage is TRBV5-6 and J usage is TRBJ1-2; D is unresolved. V dropped 4 bases and J dropped 3 bases, with 10 bases sitting between them. CDR1 is SGHDT, CDR2 YYEEEE, per germline. The CDR3 contains 13 residues. The CDR3 sequence: CASSARVDYGYTF. In DNA form, the CDR3 reads TGTGCCAGCAGCGCACGCGTGGACTATGGCTACACCTTC.

The chain uses TRBV10-1 and TRBJ2-6, with 7 bases matching TRBD1. V shed 0 bases, J shed 4 bases, and the junction held 9 bases outside the gene matches. CDR1 is WNHNN and CDR2 is SYGVQD in the germline V gene (reference sequence). CDR3 length: 18 residues. The CDR3 region is CASSESVQGMGGANVLTF. The CDR3 DNA reads TGCGCCAGCAGTGAGTCGGTACAGGGGATGGGAGGGGCCAACGTCCTGACTTTC.

This clone was seen just once. The rearrangement links TRBV5-4 to TRBJ1-3; TRBD1 matches at 7 bases. Germline values: CDR1 SGHNT, CDR2 YYREEE (reference sequence). The CDR3 sequence is 14 residues long. V was pared by 4 bases and J by 0 bases, with 1 base of the junction left unmatched. CDR3 protein: CASSRDSSGNTIYF. Written as DNA, the CDR3 is TGTGCCAGCAGCCGGGACAGCTCTGGAAACACCATATATTTT. The full variable domain, in which reference TRBV5-4 and TRBJ1-3 provide the parts outside the CDR3, is ETGVTQSPTHLIKTRGQQVTLRCSSQSGHNTVSWYQQALGQGPQFIFQYYREEENGRGNFPPRFSGLQFPNYSSELNVNALELDDSALYLCASSRDSSGNTIYFGEGSWLTVV.

The V and J genes are TRBV30 and TRBJ1-2; 9 nucleotides align to TRBD1. Per the germline V gene, CDR1 is GTSNPN and CDR2 is SVGIG (reference sequence). With 0 bases clipped from V and 1 base from J, the junction kept 3 bases outside the gene matches. The CDR3 has 15 residues. The DNA for the CDR3 is TGTGCCTGGAGTGTACGGGACAGGGATAACTATGGCTACACCTTC. It is translated as CAWSVRDRDNYGYTF.

The V and J genes are TRBV30 and TRBJ1-5; no clear D. V lost 5 bases to trimming and J lost 3 bases, with 14 bases between them. CDR3 length: 14 residues. Per germline, CDR1 GTSNPN and CDR2 SVGIG (reference sequence). As DNA, the CDR3 is TGTGCCTGGGACGGACCGGGGAACAATCAGCCCCAGCATTTT. It encodes CAWDGPGNNQPQHF.

The J gene is TRBJ1-1, the V gene TRBV15; no clear D gene. The V end was cut by 8 bases, the J end by 0 bases, with 4 bases between. This CDR3 region has 11 residues. Looked up from germline, CDR1 is LNHNV and CDR2 is YYDKDF (reference sequence). The CDR3 sequence: CATQMNTEAFF. CDR3 coding DNA: TGTGCCACCCAGATGAACACTGAAGCTTTCTTT. Using reference TRBV15 and TRBJ1-1 for the parts outside the CDR3, the full variable domain is DAMVIQNPRYQVTQFGKPVTLSCSQTLNHNVMYWYQQKSSQAPKLLFHYYDKDFNNEADTPDNFQSRRPNTSFCFLDIRSPGLGDTAMYLCATQMNTEAFFGQGTRLTVV.

On this clone itself: Other DNA sequences in the same sample also yield this CDR3. This chain uses TRBV6-5 with TRBJ1-2, with D possibly being TRBD1 (6 bases). This CDR3 region has 13 residues. V lost 2 bases, J lost 2 bases, and 6 bases lay in between. Germline loops: CDR1 MNHEY, CDR2 SVGAGI. In DNA form, the CDR3 reads TGTGCCAGCAGTTACGACAGGAACTATGGCTACACCTTC. Translated, it gives CASSYDRNYGYTF.

The chain's CDR3 is CASSVGFTPDTQYF. The CDR3 nucleotides read TGTGCCAGCAGCGTAGGGTTTACACCAGATACGCAGTATTTT. V and J are TRBV9 and TRBJ2-3; D gene unclear. The CDR3 has 14 amino acids. V dropped 0 bases and J dropped 4 bases, with 9 bases sitting between them. In germline, CDR1 is SGDLS, CDR2 YYNGEE.

CDR3 bases: TGTGCCTGGAGTCTCTCTCCGCGCCCGGTTTTGTTTTTT. This gives the protein CAWSLSPRPVLFF. The V call is TRBV30, the J call TRBJ1-4; D is undetermined. CDR1 is GTSNPN and CDR2 is SVGIG in the germline V gene (reference sequence). The CDR3 extends over 13 amino acids. V lost 2 bases, J lost 15 bases, and 19 bases lay in between.

The chain couples TRBV28 to TRBJ2-7; 12 nucleotides agree with TRBD2. The CDR3 has 16 residues. V lost 2 bases to trimming and J lost 3 bases; unmatched junction nucleotides: 5. Per germline, CDR1 MDHEN and CDR2 SYDVKM. Here the CDR3 DNA reads TGTGCCAGCAGTTTACTCCCTAGCGGGAGGGTCTACGAGCAGTACTTC. Protein sequence: CASSLLPSGRVYEQYF.

The V gene is TRBV15, the J gene TRBJ2-7, with 8 nucleotides matching TRBD2. CDR1 and CDR2 from the germline V gene are LNHNV and YYDKDF (reference sequence). V trimming: 1 base; J trimming: 0 bases; junction bases outside the gene matches: 5. The CDR3 extends over 16 amino acids. This CDR3 is CATSRGGAGGSYEQYF. In DNA, the CDR3 is TGTGCCACCAGCAGAGGTGGTGCGGGGGGCTCCTACGAGCAGTACTTC.

V is TRBV25-1 and J is TRBJ1-4; D might be TRBD1 (6 bases). V lost 0 bases and J lost 7, with 15 bases in between. CDR3 length: 16 amino acids. The germline CDR1 and CDR2 sequences are MGHDK and SYGVNS. The CDR3 region has the DNA TGTGCCAGCAGTGAATATGAGGGGGGGGCGCGTGAAAAACTGTTTTTT. Encoded protein: CASSEYEGGAREKLFF.

The chain combines TRBV6-5 with TRBJ2-7; D is possibly TRBD2 (5 bases). Germline V gives CDR1 MNHEY, CDR2 SVGAGI. V dropped 5 bases and J dropped 3 bases, with 14 bases sitting between them. There are 14 residues in the CDR3. The CDR3 DNA reads as TGTGCCAGCAGTCTTAGCGACGGAGGCTACGAGCAGTACTTC. This gives the protein CASSLSDGGYEQYF.

CDR3 sequence reads: CAWSAGGGNSNQPQHF. The CDR3 region has the DNA TGTGCCTGGAGTGCCGGTGGAGGGAACAGCAATCAGCCCCAGCATTTT. The chain joins TRBV30 to TRBJ1-5, with no clear D. V was trimmed by 1 base and J by 1 base, leaving 14 bases between them. Germline-derived CDR1 and CDR2 are GTSNPN and SVGIG (reference sequence). The CDR3 loop spans 16 amino acids.

A remark on this clone: The sample holds other DNA sequences that translate to the same CDR3. J is TRBJ2-7 and V is TRBV2, with a tentative D call TRBD1 (6 bases). The CDR3 has 12 residues. Trimming shortened V by 4 bases and J by 2 bases, and 6 bases separated the two germline ends. CDR1 is SNHLY, CDR2 FYNNEI, per germline. DNA for the CDR3: TGTGCCAGCAGTGGGGACACCTACGAGCAGTACTTC. Its protein is CASSGDTYEQYF.

This clone turned up a few times. The chain recombines TRBV4-2 with TRBJ1-1; D is unclear. Between the trimmed V and J ends, which lost 0 bases and 11 bases, there was a span of 19 bases. Germline values: CDR1 LGHNA, CDR2 YNFKEQ. The CDR3 consists of 15 residues. The CDR3 loop reads CASSQDDGGTLQAFF. The CDR3 bases are TGTGCCAGCAGCCAAGATGATGGTGGCACCCTGCAGGCTTTCTTT.

This clone was detected a few times. The V and J genes are TRBV15 and TRBJ1-5; no reliable D call. This CDR3 has 17 amino acids. The V gene's germline CDR1 is LNHNV and CDR2 YYDKDF (reference sequence). V lost 1 base and J lost 0, with 13 bases in between. The CDR3 sequence: CATSRVTRTDSNQPQHF. As DNA, the CDR3 is TGTGCCACCAGCAGAGTCACAAGAACCGATAGCAATCAGCCCCAGCATTTT.